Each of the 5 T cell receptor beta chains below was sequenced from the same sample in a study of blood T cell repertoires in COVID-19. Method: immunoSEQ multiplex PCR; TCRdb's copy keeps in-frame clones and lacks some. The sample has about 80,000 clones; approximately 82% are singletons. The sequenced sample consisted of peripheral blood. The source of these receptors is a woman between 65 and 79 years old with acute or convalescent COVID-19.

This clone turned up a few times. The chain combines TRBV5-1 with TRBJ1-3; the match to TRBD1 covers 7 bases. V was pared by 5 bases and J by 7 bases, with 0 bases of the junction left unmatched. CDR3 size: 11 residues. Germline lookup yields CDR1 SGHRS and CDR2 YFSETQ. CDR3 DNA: TGCGCCAGCAGAGGGGGCAACACCATATATTTT. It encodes CASRGGNTIYF.

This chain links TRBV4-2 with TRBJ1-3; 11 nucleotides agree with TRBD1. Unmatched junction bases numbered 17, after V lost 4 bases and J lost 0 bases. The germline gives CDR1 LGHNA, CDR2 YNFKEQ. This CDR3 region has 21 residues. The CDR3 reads CASSRKYGQGAFNPSGNTIYF. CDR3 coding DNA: TGTGCCAGCAGCCGCAAATATGGACAGGGGGCGTTTAATCCCTCTGGAAACACCATATATTTT.

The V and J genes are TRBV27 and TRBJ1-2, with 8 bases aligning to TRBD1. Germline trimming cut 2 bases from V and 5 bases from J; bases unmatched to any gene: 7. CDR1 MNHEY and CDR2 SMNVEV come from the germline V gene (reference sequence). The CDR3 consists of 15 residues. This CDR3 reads CASSLGQGALYGYTF. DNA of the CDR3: TGTGCCAGCAGTTTAGGTCAGGGGGCGCTATATGGCTACACCTTC.

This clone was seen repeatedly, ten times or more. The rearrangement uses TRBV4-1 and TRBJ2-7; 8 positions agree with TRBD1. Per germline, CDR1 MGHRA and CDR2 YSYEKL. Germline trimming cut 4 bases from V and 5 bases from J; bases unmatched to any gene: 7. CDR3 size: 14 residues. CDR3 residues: CASSRGQALDEQYF. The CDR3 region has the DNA TGCGCCAGCAGCCGGGGACAGGCCTTGGACGAGCAGTACTTC.

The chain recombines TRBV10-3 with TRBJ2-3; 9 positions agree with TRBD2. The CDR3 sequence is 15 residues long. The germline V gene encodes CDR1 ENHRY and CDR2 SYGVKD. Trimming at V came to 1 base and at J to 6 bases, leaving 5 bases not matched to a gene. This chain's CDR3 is CAISEWAGGLDTQYF. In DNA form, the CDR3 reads TGTGCCATCAGTGAGTGGGCGGGAGGGCTGGATACGCAGTATTTT.